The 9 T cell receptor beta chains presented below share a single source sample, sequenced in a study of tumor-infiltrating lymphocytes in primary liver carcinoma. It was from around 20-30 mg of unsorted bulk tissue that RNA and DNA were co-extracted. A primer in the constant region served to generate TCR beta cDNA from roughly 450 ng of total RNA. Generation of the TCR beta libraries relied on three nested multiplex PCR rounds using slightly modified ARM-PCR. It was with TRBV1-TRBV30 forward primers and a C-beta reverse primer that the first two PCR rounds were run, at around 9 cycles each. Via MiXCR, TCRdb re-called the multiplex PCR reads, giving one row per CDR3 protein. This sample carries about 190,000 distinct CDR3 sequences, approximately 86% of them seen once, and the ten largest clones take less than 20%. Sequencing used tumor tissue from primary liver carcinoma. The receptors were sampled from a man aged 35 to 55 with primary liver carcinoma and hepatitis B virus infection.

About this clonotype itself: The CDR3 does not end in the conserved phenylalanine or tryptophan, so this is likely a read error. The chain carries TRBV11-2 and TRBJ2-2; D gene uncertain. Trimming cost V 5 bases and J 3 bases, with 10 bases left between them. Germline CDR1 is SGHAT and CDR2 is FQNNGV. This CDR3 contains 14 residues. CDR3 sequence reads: CASSTYSDTGELFL. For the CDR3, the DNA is TGTGCCAGCAGCACGTACTCGGACACCGGGGAGCTGTTTCTT.

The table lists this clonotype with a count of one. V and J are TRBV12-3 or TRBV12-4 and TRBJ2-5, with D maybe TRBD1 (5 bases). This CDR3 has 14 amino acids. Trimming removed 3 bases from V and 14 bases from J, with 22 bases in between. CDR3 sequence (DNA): TGTGCCAGCAGTTTTTCAGGGAATGAGGAGACCCGATACTTC. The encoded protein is CASSFSGNEETRYF.

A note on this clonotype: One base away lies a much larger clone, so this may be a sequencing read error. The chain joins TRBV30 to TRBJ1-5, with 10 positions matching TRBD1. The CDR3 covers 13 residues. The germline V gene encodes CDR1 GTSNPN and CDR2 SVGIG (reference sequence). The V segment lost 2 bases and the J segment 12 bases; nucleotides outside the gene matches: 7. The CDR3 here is CAWSRQGAELQHF. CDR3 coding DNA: TGTGCCTGGAGTCGACAGGGGGCAGAGCTCCAGCATTTT.

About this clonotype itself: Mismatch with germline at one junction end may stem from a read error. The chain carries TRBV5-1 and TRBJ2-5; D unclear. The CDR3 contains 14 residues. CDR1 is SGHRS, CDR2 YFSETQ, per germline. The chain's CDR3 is CASSLKFHQETQNF. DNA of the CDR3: TGCGCCAGCAGCTTGAAGTTCCATCAAGAGACCCAGAACTTC.

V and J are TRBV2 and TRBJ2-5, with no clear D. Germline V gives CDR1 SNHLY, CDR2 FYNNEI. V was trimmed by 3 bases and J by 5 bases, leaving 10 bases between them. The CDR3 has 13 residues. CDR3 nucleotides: TGTGCCAGCAGTGATTATGGGCCGGAGACCCAGTACTTC. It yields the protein CASSDYGPETQYF.

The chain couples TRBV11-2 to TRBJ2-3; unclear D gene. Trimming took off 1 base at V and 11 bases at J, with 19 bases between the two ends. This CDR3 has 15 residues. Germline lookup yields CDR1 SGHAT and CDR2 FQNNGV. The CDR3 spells CASSLGWVRTERQYF. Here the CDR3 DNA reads TGTGCCAGCAGCTTAGGGTGGGTTAGAACAGAAAGGCAGTATTTT.

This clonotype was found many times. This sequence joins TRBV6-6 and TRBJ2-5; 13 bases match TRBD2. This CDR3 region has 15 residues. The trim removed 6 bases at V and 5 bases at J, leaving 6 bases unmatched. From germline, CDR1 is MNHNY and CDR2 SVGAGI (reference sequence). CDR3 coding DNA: TGTGCCAGCAGCTCGGGACTAGCGGGACAGGAGACCCAGTACTTC. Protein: CASSSGLAGQETQYF.

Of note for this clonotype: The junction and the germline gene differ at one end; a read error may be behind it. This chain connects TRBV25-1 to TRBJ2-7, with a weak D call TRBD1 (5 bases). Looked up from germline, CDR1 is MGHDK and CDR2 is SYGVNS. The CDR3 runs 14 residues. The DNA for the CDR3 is TGTACCAGCAGTGGCGGACACGTAAACTACCAGCAGTACTTC. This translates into CTSSGGHVNYQQYF.

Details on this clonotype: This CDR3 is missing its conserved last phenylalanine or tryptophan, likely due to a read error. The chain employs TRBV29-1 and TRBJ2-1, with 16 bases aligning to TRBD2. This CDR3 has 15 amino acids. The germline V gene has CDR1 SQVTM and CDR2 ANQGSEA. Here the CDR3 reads CSDDGTSGRAWEQFI. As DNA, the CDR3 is TGCAGTGATGACGGGACTAGCGGGAGGGCATGGGAGCAGTTCATC.